A selection of T cell receptor beta chains follows, all from one sample in a study of blood T cell repertoires in COVID-19. Method: immunoSEQ multiplex PCR; TCRdb's copy keeps in-frame clones and lacks some. In the table there are about 220,000 clones, 70% to 90% of which are singletons. Sequencing used peripheral blood. Source of these receptors: a man in his forties or fifties who had recovered from COVID-19. The CDR3 runs from the conserved cysteine through the conserved F or W. D genes are given only for firm matches. Only part of the rows carry a size: once, few, many, or a class if the clone is expanded.

v_gene,j_gene,abundance,d_gene,CDR3nt,CDR3aa
TRBV6-1,TRBJ2-1,.,.,TGTGCCAGCAGTGAAGGGCCGGGGTACAATGAGCAGTTCTTC,CASSEGPGYNEQFF
TRBV7-8,TRBJ1-2,many,TRBD1,TGTGCCAGCGGCTTAGGGGGCGCGGGGTATGGCTACACCTTC,CASGLGGAGYGYTF
TRBV27,TRBJ2-7,.,TRBD2,TGTGCCAGCAGTTCCGGACTAGCGGGAGTAGGGGCCTACGAGCAGTACTTC,CASSSGLAGVGAYEQYF
TRBV19,TRBJ1-2,.,TRBD1,TGTGCCAGTAGTATTGGACAGGGGGTATCCTCTAACTATGGCTACACCTTC,CASSIGQGVSSNYGYTF
TRBV18,TRBJ1-1,.,.,TGTGCCAGCTCACAGGGGAAGAACACTGAAGCTTTCTTT,CASSQGKNTEAFF
TRBV5-1,TRBJ2-7,.,.,TGCGCCAGCAGCTTGGGGGGAGCGCACGAGCAGTACTTC,CASSLGGAHEQYF
TRBV7-9,TRBJ2-1,.,TRBD1,TGTGCCAGCAGTCATCAGGGGGCGCACCCGAATGAGCAGTTCTTC,CASSHQGAHPNEQFF
TRBV11-2,TRBJ2-1,.,TRBD2,TGTGCCAGCAGCCAAGGACTAGCGGGAGGAGCGGGGGAGCAGTTCTTC,CASSQGLAGGAGEQFF
TRBV6-2/TRBV6-3,TRBJ2-7,.,TRBD2,TGTGCCAGCAGCCGCCCCAACACCGGGACTACCTTCTCTCTGCAGTACTTC,CASSRPNTGTTFSLQYF
TRBV6-5,TRBJ2-5,.,TRBD2,TGTGCCAGCAGTTTACGGACTAGCGGGCGCCAAGAGACCCAGTACTTC,CASSLRTSGRQETQYF
TRBV29-1,TRBJ2-1,once,TRBD2,TGCAGCGTGAGGGGACTAGCGGGCCTCTCCTACAATGAGCAGTTCTTC,CSVRGLAGLSYNEQFF
TRBV9,TRBJ1-1,.,.,TGTGCCAGCAGCATCGGGGGGACGAACACTGAAGCTTTCTTT,CASSIGGTNTEAFF
TRBV27,TRBJ2-2,.,.,TGTGCCAAAACAGGGTACCCCGGGGAGCTGTTTTTT,CAKTGYPGELFF
TRBV28,TRBJ2-7,.,TRBD1,TGTGCCAGCAGCCCGCCCCGACAGGGGGCCTACGAGCAGTACTTC,CASSPPRQGAYEQYF
TRBV28,TRBJ2-2,.,.,TGTGCCAGCAGTTACCGAGGGAACACCGGGGAGCTGTTTTTT,CASSYRGNTGELFF
TRBV19,TRBJ2-7,.,.,TGTGCCAGTAGCCCCACTGAAGCCTACGAGCAGTACTTC,CASSPTEAYEQYF
TRBV24-1,TRBJ2-1,.,TRBD2,TGTGCCACCAGTGATGGCGGGAGAACCTACAATGAGCAGTTCTTC,CATSDGGRTYNEQFF
TRBV9,TRBJ2-7,.,TRBD2,TGTGCCAGCAGCGCCGGACTAGCGGAGCTCTACGAGCAGTACTTC,CASSAGLAELYEQYF
TRBV6-5,TRBJ2-7,.,.,TGTGCCAGCACCGCTTCCGATGGGAGCTCCTACGAGCAGTACTTC,CASTASDGSSYEQYF
TRBV6-5,TRBJ2-3,.,TRBD1,TGTGCCAGCACCCCAACAGGGGTTACCACAGATACGCAGTATTTT,CASTPTGVTTDTQYF
TRBV27,TRBJ2-7,.,TRBD2,TGTGCCAGCACGCCTAGCGGGAGGGCTGTCGAGCAGTACTTC,CASTPSGRAVEQYF
TRBV18,TRBJ1-5,.,.,TGTGCCAGCTCACTTACAGGACAATATAGCAATCAGCCCCAGCATTTT,CASSLTGQYSNQPQHF
TRBV6-5,TRBJ1-1,.,.,TGTGCCAGCAGTCGACAGTCGAACACTGAAGCTTTCTTT,CASSRQSNTEAFF
TRBV30,TRBJ2-5,.,TRBD2,TGTGCCTGGGGGCTCGGGAGGGCCATATGGGAGACCCAGTACTTC,CAWGLGRAIWETQYF
TRBV5-4,TRBJ1-1,.,.,TGTGCCAGCAGCTTGGGGAGGGGCGTAAACACTGAAGCTTTCTTT,CASSLGRGVNTEAFF